This T cell receptor beta chain was retrieved from a study of blood T cells in healthy people across ages. Primers used in a second PCR of about 6 to 11 cycles were a sample-barcoded 5' primer and a J-beta primer mix. TCRdb used MiXCR to reprocess the 5' RACE reads, holding one entry per CDR3 protein. Of 650,000 to 1,000,000 distinct CDR3 sequences listed, 35% to 40% are singletons. The CDR3 is 15 residues long. J lost 7 bases, V lost 0 bases, and 6 bases had no gene match. Germline CDR1 reads MNHNS; CDR2 reads SASEGT. Sequenced: blood. The sequence was obtained from a man between 18 and 29 years old in good health. This chain links TRBV6-1 with TRBJ1-2; 9 bases line up with TRBD1. The CDR3 DNA reads TGTGCCAGCAGTGAAGCCGGGGACAGGGCCGCTGGCTACACCTTC. This gives the protein CASSEAGDRAAGYTF.